These 21 T cell receptor beta chains originate from one sample sequenced in a study of identical twins. TCRdb analysed the 5' RACE reads with MiXCR anew, one entry per CDR3 protein. This table has around 1.7 million distinct CDR3 sequences, around 29% appearing once. What was sequenced was cord blood. The receptors were gathered from a newborn girl in good health.

This clonotype was seen only a few times. The rearrangement joins TRBV29-1 to TRBJ2-1; 9 bases map to TRBD2. The DNA end is more similar to TRBJ2-7, so the J call may be wrong. The length of the CDR3 is 15 residues. Germline CDR1 is SQVTM and CDR2 is ANQGSEA. CDR3 sequence: CSVGKAGGSYNEQYF. CDR3 coding DNA: TGCAGCGTTGGGAAGGCGGGAGGGTCCTACAATGAGCAGTACTTC.

The V gene is TRBV20-1, the J gene TRBJ2-1; D is ambiguous. The germline gives CDR1 DFQATT, CDR2 SNEGSKA (reference sequence). The CDR3 runs to 13 residues. V dropped 3 bases and J dropped 8 bases, with 14 bases sitting between them. The CDR3 region is CSARPNLLHEQFF. Here the CDR3 DNA reads TGCAGTGCTAGGCCCAACCTCCTCCATGAGCAGTTCTTC.

This clonotype turned up a few times. The chain recombines TRBV6-5 with TRBJ1-2; TRBD1 agrees at 7 bases. Germline V gene lookup returns CDR1 MNHEY and CDR2 SVGAGI. Unmatched junction bases numbered 7, after V lost 2 bases and J lost 7 bases. CDR3 length equals 14 residues. CDR3 sequence (DNA): TGTGCCAGCAGTTACGCGACAGGGTTGGTTGGCTACACCTTC. Translation gives CASSYATGLVGYTF.

With regard to this clonotype: With a much larger clone just one base away, this may be a read error. The chain couples TRBV7-9 to TRBJ2-5, with D perhaps TRBD1 or TRBD2 (5 bases each). With 5 bases removed from V and 4 bases from J, the gap between germline ends came to 17 bases. From germline, CDR1 is SEHNR and CDR2 FQNEAQ (reference sequence). The CDR3 loop spans 15 amino acids. DNA for the CDR3: TGTGCCAGCAGCCTGGGACCAGCCTTTCTAGAGACCCAGTACTTC. Protein sequence: CASSLGPAFLETQYF.

The chain links TRBV2 to TRBJ2-5; D possibly corresponds to TRBD2 (6 bases). There are 15 residues in the CDR3. Germline V gives CDR1 SNHLY, CDR2 FYNNEI. Trimming pared 3 bases from V and 11 bases from J, leaving 22 bases between. CDR3 region: CASSDKAGSYNEQYF. Written as DNA, the CDR3 is TGTGCCAGCAGTGATAAAGCGGGCTCCTACAATGAGCAGTACTTC.

A word on this clonotype: One junction end does not reproduce the germline sequence, and a read error may be involved. CDR3 sequence reads: CAGRGEAHTDTQYF. DNA for the CDR3: TGTGCCGGCAGGGGCGAGGCACACACAGATACGCAGTATTTT. The chain employs TRBV12-3 or TRBV12-4 and TRBJ2-3, with D tentatively TRBD1 (6 bases). CDR3 length: 14 residues.

This clonotype was picked up a small number of times. The rearrangement links TRBV28 to TRBJ2-7, with a possible D match to TRBD1 (5 bases). This CDR3 region has 13 residues. V was pared by 6 bases and J by 2 bases, with 11 bases between. Per germline, CDR1 MDHEN and CDR2 SYDVKM. The CDR3 nucleotides are TGTGCCAGCAGGGTCCCGACAGCCTACGAGCAGTACTTC. Protein: CASRVPTAYEQYF.

This chain links TRBV24-1 with TRBJ2-1, with 10 bases lining up with TRBD2. The length of the CDR3 is 18 residues. Per germline, CDR1 KGHDR and CDR2 SFDVKD. The ends lost 4 bases at V and 2 bases at J; junction bases unmatched: 10. The CDR3: CATSDRLLAGHTYNEQFF. CDR3 coding DNA: TGTGCCACCAGTGACCGATTACTAGCGGGGCACACCTACAATGAGCAGTTCTTC.

There are a few counts of this clonotype. The chain carries TRBV4-2 and TRBJ2-5; 9 bases are a match to TRBD2. Germline trimming cut 0 bases from V and 0 bases from J; bases unmatched to any gene: 5. This CDR3 is 17 amino acids long. CDR1 LGHNA and CDR2 YNFKEQ come from the germline V gene. The CDR3 DNA reads TGTGCCAGCAGCCAAGATTTTGCGGGAGGGTACCAAGAGACCCAGTACTTC. This translates into CASSQDFAGGYQETQYF.

At least ten counts were recorded for this clonotype. V is TRBV29-1 and J is TRBJ2-3; D not resolved. The CDR3 sequence is 14 residues long. The germline V and J ends were trimmed by 3 bases and 4 bases, with 14 bases remaining between them. Looked up from germline, CDR1 is SQVTM and CDR2 is ANQGSEA. The CDR3 DNA reads as TGCAGCGTTGACTTCGCGGTAGTCCCAGATACGCAGTATTTT. Protein product: CSVDFAVVPDTQYF.

The gene calls are TRBV29-1 and TRBJ2-5; no clear D. Near its end, the DNA agrees better with TRBJ2-1, so the J call may be wrong. This CDR3 is built from 13 residues. CDR1 and CDR2 (germline): SQVTM, ANQGSEA. The CDR3 sequence: CSVEDRYQETQFF. The CDR3 DNA reads as TGCAGCGTTGAAGACAGGTACCAAGAGACCCAGTTCTTC.

V is TRBV20-1 and J is TRBJ1-6; D is perhaps TRBD1 (5 bases). CDR1 and CDR2 (germline): DFQATT, SNEGSKA (reference sequence). V lost 4 bases to trimming and J lost 7 bases, with 8 bases between them. This CDR3 has 12 amino acids. CDR3 sequence: CSAMPGNSPLHF. The CDR3 bases are TGCAGTGCTATGCCAGGGAATTCACCCCTCCACTTT.

This clonotype has ten or more counts. This chain connects TRBV7-2 to TRBJ2-5; 12 bases are a match to TRBD2. V lost 3 bases, J lost 5 bases, and 19 bases stayed unmatched. The CDR3 has 20 residues. Per germline, CDR1 SGHTA and CDR2 FQGNSA. DNA of the CDR3: TGTGCCAGCAGCTTCACGACTAGCGGGAGCTCTACTAGGAATAAGGAGACCCAGTACTTC. This translates into CASSFTTSGSSTRNKETQYF. The entire variable domain, with the rest obtained from reference TRBV7-2 and TRBJ2-5, is as follows: GAGVSQSPSNKVTEKGKDVELRCDPISGHTALYWYRQSLGQGLEFLIYFQGNSAPDKSGLPSDRFSAERTGGSVSTLTIQRTQQEDSAVYLCASSFTTSGSSTRNKETQYFGPGTRLLVL.

This clonotype was seen a few times. This chain uses TRBV20-1 with TRBJ1-1; D remains ambiguous. V lost 0 bases to trimming and J lost 5 bases, with 10 bases between them. The CDR3 totals 13 residues. CDR1 and CDR2 (germline): DFQATT, SNEGSKA (reference sequence). This CDR3 is CSARDPRETEAFF. The CDR3 DNA follows: TGCAGTGCTAGAGATCCTAGGGAGACTGAAGCTTTCTTT.

The chain couples TRBV21-1 to TRBJ2-5; the table's D call of TRBD2 was not tested on the DNA. The J call could be wrong; TRBJ2-7 is a better fit for the DNA end. TRBV21-1 constitutes a pseudogene. The CDR3 contains 14 residues. Here the CDR3 reads CASSKQSGRHEQYF. The CDR3 DNA follows: TGTGCCAGCAGCAAACAAAGCGGCCGCCACGAGCAGTACTTC.

This chain joins TRBV6-6 and TRBJ1-5; possibly TRBD1 for D (5 bases). Per the germline V gene, CDR1 is MNHNY and CDR2 is SVGAGI (reference sequence). This CDR3 comprises 15 residues. The V gene lost 6 bases and the J gene lost 2 bases, with 14 bases spanning the gap. For the CDR3, the DNA is TGTGCCAGCAGGGCAGGGTATCGCGGCAATCAGCCCCAGCATTTT. The encoded protein is CASRAGYRGNQPQHF.

J is TRBJ1-1 and V is TRBV5-1; D is uncertain. The CDR3 sequence is 13 residues long. The V and J ends lost 5 bases and 4 bases respectively, with 12 bases between them. CDR1 and CDR2 from the germline V gene are SGHRS and YFSETQ. CDR3 DNA sequence: TGCGCCAGCAGGGGTAGGGAGACCACTGAAGCTTTCTTT. Its protein is CASRGRETTEAFF.

This rearrangement joins TRBV7-2 to TRBJ2-7; 7 positions agree with TRBD2. This CDR3 comprises 17 residues. Germline lookup yields CDR1 SGHTA and CDR2 FQGNSA. V was pared by 1 base and J by 0 bases, with 9 bases of the junction left unmatched. The CDR3 here is CASSLGPLGRSSYEQYF. Here the CDR3 DNA reads TGTGCCAGCAGCTTAGGTCCCCTCGGGAGGAGCTCCTACGAGCAGTACTTC.

There are a few counts of this clonotype. The chain couples TRBV19 to TRBJ1-5, with 9 bases fitting TRBD1. The J segment lost 2 bases and the V segment lost 6 bases, leaving 5 bases of the junction unmatched. This CDR3 is built from 15 residues. Germline loops: CDR1 LNHDA, CDR2 SQIVND (reference sequence). CDR3 coding DNA: TGTGCCAGTAGCAACAGGGGGCATGGCAATCAGCCCCAGCATTTT. This sequence encodes CASSNRGHGNQPQHF.

This clonotype has just a few counts. The rearrangement uses TRBV10-3 and TRBJ2-1; 7 bases fit TRBD2. The CDR3 runs to 15 residues. J lost 6 bases, V lost 0 bases, and 5 bases had no gene match. Germline V CDR1 and CDR2: ENHRY, SYGVKD. This CDR3 reads CAISESGEGLNEQFF. CDR3 DNA sequence: TGTGCCATCAGTGAGTCGGGGGAGGGCCTCAATGAGCAGTTCTTC.

This clonotype has only a few counts. The chain links TRBV27 to TRBJ1-6; tentative D call: TRBD1 (5 bases). CDR1 is MNHEY, CDR2 SMNVEV, per germline (reference sequence). V was pared by 3 bases and J by 12 bases, with 12 bases between. This CDR3 contains 13 residues. CDR3 residues: CASSFRGRIPLHF. The CDR3 coding sequence is TGTGCCAGCAGTTTCCGGGGACGAATACCCCTCCACTTT.